This T cell receptor (beta chain) was captured by sequencing in a study of blood T cell repertoires in COVID-19. This CDR3 is 13 amino acids long. Deletions cut 3 bases from V and 9 bases from J, with 14 bases between. Sequencing was performed with immunoSEQ multiplex PCR; in TCRdb, only in-frame clones are kept and a portion is missing. The table has around 100,000 clones, more than 85% seen once. The rearrangement joins TRBV12-3 or TRBV12-4 to TRBJ2-5, with D possibly being TRBD2 (5 bases). The sample taken for sequencing was peripheral blood. The sequence came from a man between 25 and 39 years old in a cohort sampled during active COVID-19. CDR3 sequence (DNA): TGTGCCAGCAGTTTCGAAGCGCTGAGGGCCCAGTACTTC. Protein: CASSFEALRAQYF.